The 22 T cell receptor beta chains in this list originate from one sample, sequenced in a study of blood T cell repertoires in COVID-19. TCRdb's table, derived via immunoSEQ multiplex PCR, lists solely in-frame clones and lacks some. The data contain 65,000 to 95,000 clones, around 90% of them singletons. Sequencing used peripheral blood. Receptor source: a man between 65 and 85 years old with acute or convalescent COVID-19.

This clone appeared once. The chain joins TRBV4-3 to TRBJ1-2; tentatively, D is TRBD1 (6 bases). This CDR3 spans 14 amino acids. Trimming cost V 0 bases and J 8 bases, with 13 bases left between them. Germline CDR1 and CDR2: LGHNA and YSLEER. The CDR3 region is CASSQDQGIYGYTF. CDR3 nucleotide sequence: TGCGCCAGCAGCCAAGACCAGGGGATCTACGGCTACACCTTC.

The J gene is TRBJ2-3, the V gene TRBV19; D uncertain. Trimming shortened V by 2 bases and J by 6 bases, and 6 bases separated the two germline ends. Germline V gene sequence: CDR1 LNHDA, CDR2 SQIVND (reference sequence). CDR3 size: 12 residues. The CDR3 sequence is CASSIPRDTQYF. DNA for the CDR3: TGTGCCAGTAGTATACCGCGGGATACGCAGTATTTT.

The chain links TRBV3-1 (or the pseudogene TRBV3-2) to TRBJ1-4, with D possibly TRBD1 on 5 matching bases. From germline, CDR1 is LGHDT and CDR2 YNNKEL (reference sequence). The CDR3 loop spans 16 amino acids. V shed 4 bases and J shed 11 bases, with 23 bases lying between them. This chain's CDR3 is CASSPVLGHTLGKLFF. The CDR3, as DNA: TGTGCCAGCAGCCCCGTACTCGGACACACATTAGGGAAACTGTTTTTT.

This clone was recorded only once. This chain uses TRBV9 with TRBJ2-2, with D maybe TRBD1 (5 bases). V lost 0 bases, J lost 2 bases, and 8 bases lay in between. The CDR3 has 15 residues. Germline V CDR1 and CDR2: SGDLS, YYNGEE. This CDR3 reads CASSVAGHNTGELFF. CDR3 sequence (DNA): TGTGCCAGCAGCGTAGCAGGACATAACACCGGGGAGCTGTTTTTT.

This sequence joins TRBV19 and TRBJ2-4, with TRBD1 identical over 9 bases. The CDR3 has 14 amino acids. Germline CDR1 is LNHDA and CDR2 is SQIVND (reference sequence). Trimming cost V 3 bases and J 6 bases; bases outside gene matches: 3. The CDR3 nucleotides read TGTGCCAGTAGTATGGCGGGACAGGGAAACATTCAGTACTTC. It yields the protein CASSMAGQGNIQYF.

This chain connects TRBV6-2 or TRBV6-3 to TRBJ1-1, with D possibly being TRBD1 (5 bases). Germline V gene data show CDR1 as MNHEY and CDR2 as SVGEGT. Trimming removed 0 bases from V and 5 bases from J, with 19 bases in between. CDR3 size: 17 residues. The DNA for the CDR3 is TGTGCCAGCAGTTACTCGGTTTGGGGGGTACCGGGTACTGAAGCTTTCTTT. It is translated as CASSYSVWGVPGTEAFF.

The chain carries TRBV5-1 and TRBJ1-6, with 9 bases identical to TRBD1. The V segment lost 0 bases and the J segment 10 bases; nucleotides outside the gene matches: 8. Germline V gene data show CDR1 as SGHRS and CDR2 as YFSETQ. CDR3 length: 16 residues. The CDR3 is CASSLAGTGFGSPLHF. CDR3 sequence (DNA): TGCGCCAGCAGCTTGGCCGGGACAGGGTTTGGATCACCCCTCCACTTT.

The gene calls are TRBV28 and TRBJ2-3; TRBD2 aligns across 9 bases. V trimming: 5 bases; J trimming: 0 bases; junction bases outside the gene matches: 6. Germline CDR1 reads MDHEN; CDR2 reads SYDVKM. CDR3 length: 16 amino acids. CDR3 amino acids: CASSQSSGTSTDTQYF. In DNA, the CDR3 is TGTGCCAGCAGTCAATCTAGCGGGACCAGCACAGATACGCAGTATTTT.

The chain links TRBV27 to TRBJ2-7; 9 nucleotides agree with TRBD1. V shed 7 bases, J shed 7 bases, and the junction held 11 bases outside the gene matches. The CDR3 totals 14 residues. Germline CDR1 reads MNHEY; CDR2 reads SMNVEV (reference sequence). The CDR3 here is CASKRTGEPGEQYF. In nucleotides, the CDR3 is TGTGCCAGCAAAAGGACAGGGGAACCCGGGGAGCAGTACTTC.

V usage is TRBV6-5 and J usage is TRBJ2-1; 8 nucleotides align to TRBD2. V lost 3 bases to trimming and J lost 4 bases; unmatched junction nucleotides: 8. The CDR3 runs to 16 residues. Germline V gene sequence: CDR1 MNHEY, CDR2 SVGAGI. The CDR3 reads CASSYSGGANYNEQFF. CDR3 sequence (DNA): TGTGCCAGCAGTTATTCCGGGGGGGCGAATTACAATGAGCAGTTCTTC.

CDR3 DNA: TGTGCCAGCAGCTCCGGGGGGCCTCCTATCTATGGCTACACCTTC. Translating it yields CASSSGGPPIYGYTF. The V and J genes are TRBV28 and TRBJ1-2; the D gene is possibly TRBD1 (6 bases). Trimming took 6 bases from V and 4 from J, leaving 18 bases between them. The CDR3 consists of 15 residues. The germline gives CDR1 MDHEN, CDR2 SYDVKM.

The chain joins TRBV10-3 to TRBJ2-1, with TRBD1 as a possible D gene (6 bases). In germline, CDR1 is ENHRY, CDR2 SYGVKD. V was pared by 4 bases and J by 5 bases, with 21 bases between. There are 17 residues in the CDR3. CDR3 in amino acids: CAISGRVRGSLNNEQFF. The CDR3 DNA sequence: TGTGCCATCAGTGGGAGAGTCAGGGGCTCCCTAAACAATGAGCAGTTCTTC.

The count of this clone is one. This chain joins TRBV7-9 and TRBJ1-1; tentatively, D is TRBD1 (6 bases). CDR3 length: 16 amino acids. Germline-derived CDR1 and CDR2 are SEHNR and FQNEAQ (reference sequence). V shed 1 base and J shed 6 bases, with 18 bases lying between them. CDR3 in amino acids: CASSLVPPDSKSEAFF. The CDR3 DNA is TGTGCCAGCAGCTTAGTTCCCCCGGACAGTAAATCTGAAGCTTTCTTT.

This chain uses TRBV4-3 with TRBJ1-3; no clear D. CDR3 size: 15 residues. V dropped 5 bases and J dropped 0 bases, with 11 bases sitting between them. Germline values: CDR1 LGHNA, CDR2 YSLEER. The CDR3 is CASSEQSFSGNTIYF. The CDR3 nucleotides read TGCGCCAGCAGCGAACAGAGCTTCTCTGGAAACACCATATATTTT.

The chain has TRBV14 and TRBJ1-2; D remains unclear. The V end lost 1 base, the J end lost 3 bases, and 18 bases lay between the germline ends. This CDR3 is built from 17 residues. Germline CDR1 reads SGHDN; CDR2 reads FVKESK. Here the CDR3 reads CASSQGFYSHLDYGYTF. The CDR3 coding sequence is TGTGCCAGCAGCCAAGGATTCTACAGCCACCTTGACTATGGCTACACCTTC.

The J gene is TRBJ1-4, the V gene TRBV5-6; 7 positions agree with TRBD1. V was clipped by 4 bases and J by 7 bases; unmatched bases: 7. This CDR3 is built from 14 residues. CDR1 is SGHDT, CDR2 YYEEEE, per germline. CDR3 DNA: TGTGCCAGCAGCGTATCCTGGACAGGTGAAAAACTGTTTTTT. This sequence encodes CASSVSWTGEKLFF.

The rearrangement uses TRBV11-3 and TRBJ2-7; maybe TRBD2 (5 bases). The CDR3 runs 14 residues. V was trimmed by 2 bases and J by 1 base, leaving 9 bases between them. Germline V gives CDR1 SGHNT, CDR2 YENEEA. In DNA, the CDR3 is TGTGCCAGCAGCTTATACGGAGGTTCCTACGAGCAGTACTTC. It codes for CASSLYGGSYEQYF.

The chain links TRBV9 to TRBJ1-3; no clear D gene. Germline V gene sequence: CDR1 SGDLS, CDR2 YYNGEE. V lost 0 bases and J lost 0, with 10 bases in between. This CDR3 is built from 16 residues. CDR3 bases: TGTGCCAGCAGCGTAGGTTTAGGGAGCTCTGGAAACACCATATATTTT. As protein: CASSVGLGSSGNTIYF. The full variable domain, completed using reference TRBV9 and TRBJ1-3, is DSGVTQTPKHLITATGQRVTLRCSPRSGDLSVYWYQQSLDQGLQFLIQYYNGEERAKGNILERFSAQQFPDLHSELNLSSLELGDSALYFCASSVGLGSSGNTIYFGEGSWLTVV.

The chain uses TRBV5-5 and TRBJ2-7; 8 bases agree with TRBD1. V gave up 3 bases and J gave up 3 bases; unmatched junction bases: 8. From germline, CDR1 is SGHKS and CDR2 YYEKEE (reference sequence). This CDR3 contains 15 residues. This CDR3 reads CASSSDGQGVYEQYF. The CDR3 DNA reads TGTGCCAGCAGCTCGGATGGACAGGGCGTCTACGAGCAGTACTTC.

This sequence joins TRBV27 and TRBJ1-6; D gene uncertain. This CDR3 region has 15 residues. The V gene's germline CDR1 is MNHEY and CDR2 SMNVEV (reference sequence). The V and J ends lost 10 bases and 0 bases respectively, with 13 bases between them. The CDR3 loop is CATMEYSSYNSPLHF. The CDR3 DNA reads TGTGCCACTATGGAGTATAGCTCCTATAATTCACCCCTCCACTTT.

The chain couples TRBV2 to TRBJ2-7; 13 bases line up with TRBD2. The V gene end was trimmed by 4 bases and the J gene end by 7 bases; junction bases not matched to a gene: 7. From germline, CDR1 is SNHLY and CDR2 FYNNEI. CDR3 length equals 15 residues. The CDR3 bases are TGTGCCAGCAGTGTTGACGGACTAGCGGGAGTTGAGCAGTACTTC. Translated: CASSVDGLAGVEQYF.

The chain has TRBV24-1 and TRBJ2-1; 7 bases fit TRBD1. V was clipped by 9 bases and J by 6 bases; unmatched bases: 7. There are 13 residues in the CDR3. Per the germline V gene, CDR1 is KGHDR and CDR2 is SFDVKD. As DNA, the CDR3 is TGTGCCACCGGGACAGCTAGCCTCAATGAGCAGTTCTTC. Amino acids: CATGTASLNEQFF.